By share, the clone carrying this TCR beta chain counts as medium-sized. Its antigen is currently unknown. The data derive from a study of siplizumab effects on memory and regulatory T cells. Cells of the mixed lymphocyte reaction were cocultured at 37 degrees C for 5 to 6 days. Violet Dye was applied to stimulator PBMCs and CFSE to responder PBMCs before a 1:1 mix. The ends lost 1 base at V and 6 bases at J; junction bases unmatched: 0. This CDR3 spans 12 amino acids. Germline V gene sequence: CDR1 WNHNN, CDR2 SYGVQD (reference sequence). Assaying covered 100,000 or so TCR templates per sample. Libraries were prepared by immunoSEQ multiplex PCR; TCRdb keeps only in-frame clonotypes and omits some of them. This table holds about 12,000 clones, roughly 43% found once. Notes on the study in general: Treg origin accounted for an average of roughly 70% of mappable alloreactive CD4+ clones with siplizumab and 25% to 30% in controls. The alloresponse seemed to draw substantially on naive T cells, which appeared more diverse than memory cells.

The specimen sequenced was CFSE-low (dividing) CD8+ T cells sorted from an allogeneic mixed lymphocyte reaction. This rearrangement joins TRBV10-1 to TRBJ2-7; 7 bases match TRBD1. The origin of this receptor is a human donor in good health; the cells came from an allogeneic mixed lymphocyte reaction. CDR3 nucleotide sequence: TGCGCCAGCAGTGAGTACAGGGGCGAGCAGTACTTC. Residues: CASSEYRGEQYF.